This T cell receptor beta chain is from a study of PD-L1 blockade in urothelial cancer. Study in general: The researchers analyzed blood 3 weeks (second dose) and 6 weeks after treatment start.

Generated by immunoSEQ multiplex PCR, the TCRdb table keeps only in-frame clones and is missing some. The sample shows approximately 100,000 clones, about 85% of them seen only once. This CDR3 spans 13 amino acids. Looked up from germline, CDR1 is SGHNT and CDR2 is YYREEE (reference sequence). V lost 0 bases and J lost 8, with 11 bases in between. This receptor was taken from a man aged 45-60 years with urothelial cancer. The chain uses TRBV5-4 and TRBJ1-2; D is ambiguous. The material sequenced was PBMCs, taken around atezolizumab (anti-PD-L1) treatment. The CDR3 sequence: CASSLVSVEGYTF. The CDR3 DNA reads TGTGCCAGCAGCTTGGTTTCCGTTGAGGGCTACACCTTC.